Listed here are 27 T cell receptor beta chains from one sample, sequenced in a study of vaccination effects on CD4 cells after COVID-19. Having been cultured for around nine days, the cells underwent CD4+ T cell isolation. Participants were given two doses of BNT162b2 or mRNA-1273 vaccine. These receptors have no known antigen. TCRdb's table, derived via immunoSEQ multiplex PCR, lists solely in-frame clones and lacks some. Among 45,000 to 60,000 clones, around 70% were seen once, and the ten largest hold 6.5% to 8.5%. The sequenced sample was CD4+ T cells from PBMCs cultured without peptide, obtained after COVID-19 vaccination. These receptors were collected from a human donor who received a COVID-19 vaccine.

V gene TRBV6-4 combines with J gene TRBJ1-6, with 7 bases that match TRBD1. Germline trimming cut 4 bases from V and 7 bases from J; bases unmatched to any gene: 1. The length of the CDR3 is 13 residues. CDR1 MRHNA and CDR2 SNTAGT come from the germline V gene. CDR3 sequence reads: CASSGTGNSPLHF. The CDR3 DNA reads as TGTGCCAGCAGTGGGACAGGAAATTCACCCCTCCACTTT.

V and J are TRBV5-4 and TRBJ1-1; perhaps TRBD1 as D (5 bases). The germline gives CDR1 SGHNT, CDR2 YYREEE (reference sequence). Trimming stripped 4 bases from V and 6 bases from J, with 13 bases between. The CDR3 totals 13 residues. This chain's CDR3 is CASSTRQSPEAFF. CDR3 nucleotides: TGTGCCAGCAGCACCAGACAGTCCCCTGAAGCTTTCTTT.

The rearrangement joins TRBV19 to TRBJ2-3, with D possibly TRBD2 on 7 matching bases. V lost 4 bases to trimming and J lost 2 bases, with 16 bases between them. CDR3 length: 16 residues. The germline CDR1 and CDR2 sequences are LNHDA and SQIVND (reference sequence). Written as DNA, the CDR3 is TGTGCCAGTAGTAGGTATCGGGGGGCTAACACAGATACGCAGTATTTT. It translates to CASSRYRGANTDTQYF.

This chain connects TRBV24-1 to TRBJ2-1, with TRBD1 identical over 10 bases. Germline-derived CDR1 and CDR2 are KGHDR and SFDVKD. The ends lost 4 bases at V and 0 bases at J; junction bases unmatched: 11. This CDR3 has 19 residues. The CDR3 spells CATSDSGGQGDYSYNEQFF. DNA of the CDR3: TGTGCCACCAGTGACTCCGGCGGACAGGGGGATTACTCCTACAATGAGCAGTTCTTC.

The chain joins TRBV5-1 to TRBJ1-1, with D unclear. The CDR3 loop spans 14 amino acids. Germline loops: CDR1 SGHRS, CDR2 YFSETQ. Between the trimmed V and J ends, which lost 4 bases and 7 bases, there was a span of 17 bases. CDR3 sequence reads: CASSPDAQVSEAFF. CDR3 DNA: TGCGCCAGCAGCCCGGATGCCCAAGTGAGTGAAGCTTTCTTT.

CDR3 in DNA: TGTGCCAGCAGCTTAGGGGATCTAGCCAAAAACATTCAGTACTTC. It translates to CASSLGDLAKNIQYF. The V and J genes are TRBV7-9 and TRBJ2-4; no firm D call. CDR1 and CDR2 from the germline V gene are SEHNR and FQNEAQ (reference sequence). V was cut by 1 base and J by 0 bases, with 7 bases left in between. The CDR3 consists of 15 residues.

This clone was counted only a few times. DNA for the CDR3: TGTGCCAGCAGCTTACAGATAATGAACACTGAAGCTTTCTTT. Translation: CASSLQIMNTEAFF. The chain has TRBV7-2 and TRBJ1-1; D is ambiguous. CDR3 length equals 14 residues. Trimming took off 2 bases at V and 0 bases at J, with 7 bases between the two ends. Germline V lookup: CDR1 SGHTA, CDR2 FQGNSA.

This chain links TRBV4-2 with TRBJ1-5; D unresolved. From germline, CDR1 is LGHNA and CDR2 YNFKEQ. There are 16 residues in the CDR3. V dropped 2 bases and J dropped 7 bases, with 18 bases sitting between them. The CDR3, as DNA: TGTGCCAGCAGCCAACTCTTTACAAAACTGTGGCAGCCCCAGCATTTT. Translation gives CASSQLFTKLWQPQHF.

The rearrangement joins TRBV5-4 to TRBJ2-7, with a weak D call TRBD2 (6 bases). Germline values: CDR1 SGHNT, CDR2 YYREEE (reference sequence). The ends were cut back, 4 bases at V and 6 bases at J, with 17 bases in the middle. This CDR3 contains 14 residues. CDR3 nucleotides: TGTGCCAGCAGCGAGGAGGGCCCGAGGACCGAGCAGTACTTC. Amino acids: CASSEEGPRTEQYF.

This clone showed up just a few times. CDR3 in amino acids: CASSERAGGLADTQYF. The DNA of the CDR3 is TGTGCCAGCAGTGAAAGGGCGGGAGGATTGGCGGATACGCAGTATTTT. This chain links TRBV2 with TRBJ2-3; 8 bases are a match to TRBD2. V lost 2 bases, J lost 6 bases, and 10 bases stayed unmatched. The CDR3 is 16 amino acids. Germline V lookup: CDR1 SNHLY, CDR2 FYNNEI.

CDR3 in DNA: TGTGCCAGCAGCTTAGCGTCAGGGGGGGCGAATGAAAAACTGTTTTTT. It is translated as CASSLASGGANEKLFF. This sequence joins TRBV7-2 and TRBJ1-4; 7 nucleotides align to TRBD1. Germline V CDR1 and CDR2: SGHTA, FQGNSA. The ends lost 0 bases at V and 5 bases at J; junction bases unmatched: 6. The CDR3 has 16 amino acids. The full variable domain, with the rest looked up from reference TRBV7-2 and TRBJ1-4, is GAGVSQSPSNKVTEKGKDVELRCDPISGHTALYWYRQSLGQGLEFLIYFQGNSAPDKSGLPSDRFSAERTGGSVSTLTIQRTQQEDSAVYLCASSLASGGANEKLFFGSGTQLSVL.

This sequence joins TRBV3-1 (or the pseudogene TRBV3-2) and TRBJ2-1; D remains unclear. With 5 bases removed from V and 7 bases from J, the gap between germline ends came to 15 bases. CDR1 and CDR2 from the germline V gene are LGHDT and YNNKEL (reference sequence). The CDR3 contains 14 residues. CDR3 DNA sequence: TGTGCCAGCAGCAGCAACCTTAACACTAATGAGCAGTTCTTC. Translating it yields CASSSNLNTNEQFF.

This clone was picked up a small number of times. The rearrangement links TRBV2 to TRBJ2-1; 10 nucleotides agree with TRBD2. The CDR3 extends over 15 amino acids. CDR1 SNHLY and CDR2 FYNNEI come from the germline V gene. V gave up 6 bases and J gave up 4 bases; unmatched junction bases: 6. CDR3 bases: TGTGCCAGCAGCAGGACTAGCGGCGATTACAATGAGCAGTTCTTC. It yields the protein CASSRTSGDYNEQFF.

The chain combines TRBV6-2 or TRBV6-3 with TRBJ1-2; 7 nucleotides match TRBD1. Looked up from germline, CDR1 is MNHEY and CDR2 is SVGEGT. The length of the CDR3 is 20 residues. The J segment lost 2 bases and the V segment lost 0 bases, leaving 18 bases of the junction unmatched. The CDR3 coding sequence is TGTGCCAGCAGTTACTCGGAGACAGGGACCACATGGTCCTCAAACTATGGCTACACCTTC. Translation: CASSYSETGTTWSSNYGYTF.

The chain recombines TRBV18 with TRBJ2-5; 8 bases align to TRBD1. V shed 3 bases and J 5 bases; nucleotides not matched to a gene: 5. The CDR3 consists of 14 residues. Germline-derived CDR1 and CDR2 are KGHSH and LQKENI. This chain's CDR3 is CASSPTGQGETQYF. The CDR3 coding sequence is TGTGCCAGCTCACCGACAGGACAGGGTGAGACCCAGTACTTC.

The chain is built from TRBV10-3 and TRBJ2-1; 13 bases fit TRBD2. This CDR3 spans 14 amino acids. V was clipped by 0 bases and J by 10 bases; unmatched bases: 0. Germline assignment: CDR1 ENHRY and CDR2 SYGVKD. CDR3 in DNA: TGTGCCATCAGTGAGTCGACTAGCGGGGGGGAGCAGTTCTTC. Translation gives CAISESTSGGEQFF.

The V and J genes are TRBV3-1 (or the pseudogene TRBV3-2) and TRBJ2-7; D is unclear. Germline V lookup: CDR1 LGHDT, CDR2 YNNKEL (reference sequence). Trimming cost V 2 bases and J 5 bases, with 10 bases left between them. The CDR3 loop spans 13 amino acids. The CDR3 coding sequence is TGTGCCAGCAGCCAAAACAGTAGGAACGAGCAGTACTTC. This gives the protein CASSQNSRNEQYF.

The chain links TRBV27 to TRBJ1-1; 7 nucleotides agree with TRBD1. Germline V gene lookup returns CDR1 MNHEY and CDR2 SMNVEV (reference sequence). This CDR3 spans 14 amino acids. After removal of 6 bases from V and 7 bases from J, the junction contained 11 bases not matched to a gene. DNA for the CDR3: TGTGCCAGCAGACGAAATGAGGACAGGAGTGAAGCTTTCTTT. This gives the protein CASRRNEDRSEAFF.

The V and J genes are TRBV18 and TRBJ2-3; unclear D gene. V lost 0 bases and J 6 bases, leaving 4 bases between the germline ends. CDR3 size: 12 residues. Germline CDR1 KGHSH, CDR2 LQKENI. The chain's CDR3 is CASSPPGDTQYF. The CDR3 DNA follows: TGTGCCAGCTCACCACCAGGCGATACGCAGTATTTT.

This sequence joins TRBV27 and TRBJ1-2; 8 nucleotides agree with TRBD1. Germline lookup yields CDR1 MNHEY and CDR2 SMNVEV (reference sequence). The CDR3 totals 13 residues. The J segment lost 7 bases and the V segment lost 3 bases, leaving 4 bases of the junction unmatched. CDR3 bases: TGTGCCAGCAGTTTTAACAGGGGGGGTGGCTACACCTTC. Its translation is CASSFNRGGGYTF.

J is TRBJ1-6 and V is TRBV7-9; D gene unclear. CDR1 is SEHNR, CDR2 FQNEAQ, per germline (reference sequence). V lost 2 bases to trimming and J lost 0 bases, with 2 bases between them. The CDR3 has 14 amino acids. CDR3 in DNA: TGTGCCAGCAGCTTATCCTCCTATAATTCACCCCTCCACTTT. Translated, it gives CASSLSSYNSPLHF.

This rearrangement joins TRBV12-3 or TRBV12-4 to TRBJ2-5; 8 nucleotides agree with TRBD2. Trimming removed 7 bases from V and 7 bases from J; junction bases left unmatched: 8. This CDR3 has 13 amino acids. The CDR3 loop is CASTPAGVLTQYF. Written as DNA, the CDR3 is TGTGCCAGCACCCCAGCGGGAGTTCTGACCCAGTACTTC.

By sample fraction, this clone is medium-sized (0.01 to 0.1%). The rearrangement links TRBV21-1 to TRBJ1-2. TRBV21-1 is a recognized pseudogene. The CDR3 has 16 residues. The CDR3 region has the DNA TGTGCCAGCAGCAAAAAGAGGGGGGTGCGCTACTATGGCTACACCTTC. This translates into CASSKKRGVRYYGYTF.

The chain is built from TRBV6-5 and TRBJ1-3; no definite D call. V was trimmed by 0 bases and J by 1 base, leaving 7 bases between them. This CDR3 comprises 15 residues. Germline V gene lookup returns CDR1 MNHEY and CDR2 SVGAGI. The CDR3 DNA reads as TGTGCCAGCAGTTACTCGACTAGGTCTGGAAACACCATATATTTT. Amino acid sequence: CASSYSTRSGNTIYF.

The gene calls are TRBV5-4 and TRBJ1-1; tentative D call: TRBD1 (5 bases). Germline V gene sequence: CDR1 SGHNT, CDR2 YYREEE (reference sequence). This CDR3 is built from 15 residues. The V end was cut by 4 bases, the J end by 10 bases, with 23 bases between. The CDR3 nucleotides are TGTGCCAGCAGCCGAAAAGAACTCCGTTGGGGGGGAGCTTTCTTT. Amino acid sequence: CASSRKELRWGGAFF.

The chain couples TRBV24-1 to TRBJ1-2; weak D call: TRBD1 (5 bases). V was clipped by 0 bases and J by 7 bases, with 11 bases between them. The CDR3 is 14 residues long. Germline V gene data show CDR1 as KGHDR and CDR2 as SFDVKD. The CDR3 region has the DNA TGTGCCACCAGTGATTTGTTCGGGGCCAGTGGCTACACCTTC. This codes for CATSDLFGASGYTF.

V gene TRBV6-6 combines with J gene TRBJ2-7; 7 positions agree with TRBD2. V was clipped by 8 bases and J by 0 bases; unmatched bases: 7. The CDR3 is made up of 14 amino acids. CDR1 and CDR2 (germline): MNHNY, SVGAGI (reference sequence). The chain's CDR3 is CASHSQRGSYEQYF. DNA for the CDR3: TGTGCCAGCCACTCTCAGCGGGGCTCCTACGAGCAGTACTTC.